The clone carrying this T cell receptor (beta chain) was recorded a few times. Antigen: not known. MiXCR, applied by TCRdb to the reads, yields one record per CDR3 protein. Found here are hundreds of thousands of distinct CDR3 sequences, 8% to 10% of them singletons; the top ten hold 3.5% to 4.5%. The sample is drawn from a study of T cell repertoires in cytomegalovirus infection. Study overall: CMV infection and matching HLA type were both indicated by public TCR beta signatures.

The V and J ends lost 5 bases and 7 bases respectively, with 18 bases between them. The germline CDR1 and CDR2 sequences are SEHNR and FQNEAQ (reference sequence). The CDR3 extends over 14 amino acids. Findings and limits, study-wide: Clonotypes of TCR beta that were HLA-C-restricted and CMV-specific dominated the ex vivo response. Identification of carriers of CMV plus the relevant HLA was performed using cumulative public TCR beta family frequency.

Material: PBMCs. The sequence came from a human donor in good health (CMV status not recorded). Some clones in this sample may be carry-over from other donors' samples. This chain joins TRBV7-9 and TRBJ2-7, with D possibly being TRBD1 or TRBD2 (5 bases each). DNA for the CDR3: TGTGCCAGCAGCCACCGGGACGATTTTCTAGAGCAGTACTTC. Translated: CASSHRDDFLEQYF. Together with reference TRBV7-9 and TRBJ2-7, the CDR3 gives the full variable domain: DTGVSQNPRHKITKRGQNVTFRCDPISEHNRLYWYRQTLGQGPEFLTYFQNEAQLEKSRLLSDRFSAERPKGSFSTLEIQRTEQGDSAMYLCASSHRDDFLEQYFGPGTRLTVT.